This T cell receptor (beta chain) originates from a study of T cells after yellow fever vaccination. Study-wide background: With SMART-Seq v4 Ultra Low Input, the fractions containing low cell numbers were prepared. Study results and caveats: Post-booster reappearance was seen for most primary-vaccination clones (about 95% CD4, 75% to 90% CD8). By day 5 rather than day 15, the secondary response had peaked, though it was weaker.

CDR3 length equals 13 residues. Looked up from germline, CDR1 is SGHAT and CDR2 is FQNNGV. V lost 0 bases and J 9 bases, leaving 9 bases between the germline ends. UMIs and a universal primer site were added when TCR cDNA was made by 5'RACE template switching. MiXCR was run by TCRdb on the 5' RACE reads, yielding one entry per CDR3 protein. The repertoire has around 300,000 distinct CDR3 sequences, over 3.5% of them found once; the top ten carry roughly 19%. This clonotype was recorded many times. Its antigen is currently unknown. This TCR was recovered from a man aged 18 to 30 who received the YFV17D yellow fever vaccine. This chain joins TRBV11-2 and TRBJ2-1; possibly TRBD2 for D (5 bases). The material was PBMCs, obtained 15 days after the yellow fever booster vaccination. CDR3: CASSLERVGEQFF. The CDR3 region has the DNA TGTGCCAGCAGCTTAGAGCGGGTAGGTGAGCAGTTCTTC.